This TCR beta chain was sequenced for a study of CD8 T cells in Susac syndrome. This CDR3 has 13 residues. Unmatched junction bases numbered 2, after V lost 3 bases and J lost 4 bases. Reverse transcription used roughly 0.5 to 1 ug RNA and random hexamers. An immunoSEQ multiplex PCR amplified TCR beta CDR3 over 54 Vbeta and 13 Jbeta. TCRdb re-called the immunoSEQ multiplex PCR reads through MiXCR, storing one row per CDR3 protein. The sample has hundreds of thousands of distinct CDR3 sequences, 95% seen once; the top ten hold less than 0.095%. Sequencing of TCR beta covered CD8+ and CD4+ T cells obtained from blood. Included as multiple sclerosis controls were treatment-naive patients who had stable or active relapsing-remitting disease. Both CD4+ and CD8+ T cells were negatively isolated, and TEMRA cells underwent FACS enrichment.

What was sequenced was CD4+ T cells from PBMCs. This receptor was taken from a human donor with multiple sclerosis. The chain joins TRBV12-3 or TRBV12-4 to TRBJ2-5, with 7 bases lining up with TRBD1. The CDR3 DNA reads as TGTGCCAGCAGTTTCAGGGACAGAGAGACCCAGTACTTC. It translates to CASSFRDRETQYF.